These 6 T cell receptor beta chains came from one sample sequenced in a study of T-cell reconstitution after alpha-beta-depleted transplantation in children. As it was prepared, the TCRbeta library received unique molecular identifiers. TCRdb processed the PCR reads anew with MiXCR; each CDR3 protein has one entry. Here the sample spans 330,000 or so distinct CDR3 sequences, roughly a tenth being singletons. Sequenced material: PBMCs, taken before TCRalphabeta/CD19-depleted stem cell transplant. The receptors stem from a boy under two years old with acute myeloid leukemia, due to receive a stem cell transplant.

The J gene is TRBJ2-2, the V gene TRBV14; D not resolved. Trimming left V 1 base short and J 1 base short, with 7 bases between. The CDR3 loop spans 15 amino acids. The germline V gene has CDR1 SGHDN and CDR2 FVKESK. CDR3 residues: CASSQGFQNTGELFF. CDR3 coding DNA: TGTGCCAGCAGCCAAGGTTTCCAGAACACCGGGGAGCTGTTTTTT.

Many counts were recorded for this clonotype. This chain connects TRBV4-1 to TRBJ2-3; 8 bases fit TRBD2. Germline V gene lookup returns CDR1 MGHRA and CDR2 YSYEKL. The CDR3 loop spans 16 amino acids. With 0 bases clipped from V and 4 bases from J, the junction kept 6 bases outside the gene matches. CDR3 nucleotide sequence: TGCGCCAGCAGCCAAGATGGAACTAGCGGTGCAGATACGCAGTATTTT. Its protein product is CASSQDGTSGADTQYF.

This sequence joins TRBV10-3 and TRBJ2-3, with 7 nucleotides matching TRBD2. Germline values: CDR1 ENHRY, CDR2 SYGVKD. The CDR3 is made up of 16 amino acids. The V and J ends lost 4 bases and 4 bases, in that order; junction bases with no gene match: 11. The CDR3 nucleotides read TGTGCCATCAGTGGTCTAAGCGGGACTCCCGCAGATACGCAGTATTTT. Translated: CAISGLSGTPADTQYF.

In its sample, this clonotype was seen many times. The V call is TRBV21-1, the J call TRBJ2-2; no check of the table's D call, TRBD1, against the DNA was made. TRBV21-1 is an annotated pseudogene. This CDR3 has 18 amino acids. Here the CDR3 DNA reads TGTGCCAGCAGCAAAGTGTATAGGGACGGATCTCGGTCCGGGGAGCTGTTTTTT. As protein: CASSKVYRDGSRSGELFF.

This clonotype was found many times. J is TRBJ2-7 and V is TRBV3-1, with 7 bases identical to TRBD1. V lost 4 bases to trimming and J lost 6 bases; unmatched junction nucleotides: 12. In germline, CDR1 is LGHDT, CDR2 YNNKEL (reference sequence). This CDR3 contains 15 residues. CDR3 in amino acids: CASSPWATGSLEQYF. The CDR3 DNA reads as TGTGCCAGCAGCCCATGGGCGACAGGGTCACTCGAGCAGTACTTC.

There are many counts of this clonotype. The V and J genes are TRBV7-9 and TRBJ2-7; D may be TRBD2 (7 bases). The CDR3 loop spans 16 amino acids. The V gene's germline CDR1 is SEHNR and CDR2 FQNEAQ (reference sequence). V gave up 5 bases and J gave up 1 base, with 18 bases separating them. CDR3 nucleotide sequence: TGTGCCAGCAGCCCCCTGGCGGGGGCGAGATCCTACGAGCAGTACTTC. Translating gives CASSPLAGARSYEQYF. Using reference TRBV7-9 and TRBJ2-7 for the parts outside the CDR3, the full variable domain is DTGVSQNPRHKITKRGQNVTFRCDPISEHNRLYWYRQTLGQGPEFLTYFQNEAQLEKSRLLSDRFSAERPKGSFSTLEIQRTEQGDSAMYLCASSPLAGARSYEQYFGPGTRLTVT.